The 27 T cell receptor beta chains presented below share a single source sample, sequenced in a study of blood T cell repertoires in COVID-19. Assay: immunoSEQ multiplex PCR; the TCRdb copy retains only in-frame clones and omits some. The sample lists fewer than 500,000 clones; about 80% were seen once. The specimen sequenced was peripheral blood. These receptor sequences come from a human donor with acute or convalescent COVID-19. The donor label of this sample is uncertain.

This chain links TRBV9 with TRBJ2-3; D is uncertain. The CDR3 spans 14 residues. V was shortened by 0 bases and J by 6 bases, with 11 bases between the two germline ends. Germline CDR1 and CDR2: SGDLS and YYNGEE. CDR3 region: CASSVGPAPDTQYF. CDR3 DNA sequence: TGTGCCAGCAGCGTAGGGCCCGCTCCGGATACGCAGTATTTT.

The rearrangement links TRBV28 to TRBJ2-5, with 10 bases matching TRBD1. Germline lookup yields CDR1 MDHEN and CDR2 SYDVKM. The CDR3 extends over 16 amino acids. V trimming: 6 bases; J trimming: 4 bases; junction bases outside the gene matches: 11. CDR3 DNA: TGTGCCAGCAGCCAAGGGACAGGGGTTAGGGGAGAGACCCAGTACTTC. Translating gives CASSQGTGVRGETQYF.

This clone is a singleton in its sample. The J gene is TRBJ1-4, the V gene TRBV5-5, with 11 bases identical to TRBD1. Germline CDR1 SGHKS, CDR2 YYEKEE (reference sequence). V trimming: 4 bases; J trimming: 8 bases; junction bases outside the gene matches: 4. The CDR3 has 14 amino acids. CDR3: CASSRDRGKEKLFF. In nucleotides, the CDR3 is TGTGCCAGCAGCCGGGACAGGGGGAAGGAAAAACTGTTTTTT.

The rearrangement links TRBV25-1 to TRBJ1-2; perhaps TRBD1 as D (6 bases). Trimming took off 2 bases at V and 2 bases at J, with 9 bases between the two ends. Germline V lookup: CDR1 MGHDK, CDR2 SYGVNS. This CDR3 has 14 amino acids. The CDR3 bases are TGTGCCAGCAGTGAAGGGGGCAGAAACTATGGCTACACCTTC. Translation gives CASSEGGRNYGYTF.

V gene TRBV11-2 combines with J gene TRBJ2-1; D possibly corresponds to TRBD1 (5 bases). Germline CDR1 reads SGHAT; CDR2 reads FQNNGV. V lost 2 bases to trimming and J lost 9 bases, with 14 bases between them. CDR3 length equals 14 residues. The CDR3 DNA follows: TGTGCCAGCAGCTTAACGACAGTCAGCGCTGAGCAGTTCTTC. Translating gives CASSLTTVSAEQFF.

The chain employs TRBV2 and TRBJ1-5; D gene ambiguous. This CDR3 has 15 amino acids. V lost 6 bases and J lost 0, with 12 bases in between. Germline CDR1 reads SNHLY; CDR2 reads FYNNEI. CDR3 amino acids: CASRPNSNSNQPQHF. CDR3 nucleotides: TGTGCCAGCAGACCAAACAGTAATAGCAATCAGCCCCAGCATTTT.

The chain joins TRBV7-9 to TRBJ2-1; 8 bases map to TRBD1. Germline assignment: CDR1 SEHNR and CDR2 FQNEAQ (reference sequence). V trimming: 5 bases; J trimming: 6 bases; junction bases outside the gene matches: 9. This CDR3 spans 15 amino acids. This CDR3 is CASSQGQEIPNEQFF. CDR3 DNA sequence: TGTGCCAGCAGCCAGGGACAGGAAATCCCCAATGAGCAGTTCTTC.

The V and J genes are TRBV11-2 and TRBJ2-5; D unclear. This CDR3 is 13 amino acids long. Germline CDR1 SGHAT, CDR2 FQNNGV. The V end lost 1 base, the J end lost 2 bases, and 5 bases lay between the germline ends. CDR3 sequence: CASSLAIQETQYF. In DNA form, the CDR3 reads TGTGCCAGCAGCTTAGCCATTCAAGAGACCCAGTACTTC.

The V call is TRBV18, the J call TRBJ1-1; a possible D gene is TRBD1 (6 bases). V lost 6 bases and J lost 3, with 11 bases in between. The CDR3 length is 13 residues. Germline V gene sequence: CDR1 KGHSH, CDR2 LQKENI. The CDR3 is CASSVDSHTEAFF. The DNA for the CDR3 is TGTGCCAGCTCCGTGGACAGCCACACTGAAGCTTTCTTT.

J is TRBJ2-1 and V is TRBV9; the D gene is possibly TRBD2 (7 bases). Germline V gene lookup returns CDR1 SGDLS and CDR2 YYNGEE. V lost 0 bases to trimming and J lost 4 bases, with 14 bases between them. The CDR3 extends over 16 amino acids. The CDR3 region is CASSVEGGAFYNEQFF. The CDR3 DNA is TGTGCCAGCAGCGTAGAAGGGGGGGCCTTTTACAATGAGCAGTTCTTC.

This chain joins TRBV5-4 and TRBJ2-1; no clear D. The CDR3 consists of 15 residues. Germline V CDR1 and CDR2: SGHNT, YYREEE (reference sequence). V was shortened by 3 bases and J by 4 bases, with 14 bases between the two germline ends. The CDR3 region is CASSSLPYLYNEQFF. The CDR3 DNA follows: TGTGCCAGCAGCTCTTTACCATACCTATACAATGAGCAGTTCTTC.

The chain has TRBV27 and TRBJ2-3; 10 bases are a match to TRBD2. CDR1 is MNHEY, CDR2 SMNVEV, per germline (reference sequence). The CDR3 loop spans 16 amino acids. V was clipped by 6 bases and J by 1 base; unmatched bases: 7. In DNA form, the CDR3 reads TGTGCCAGCAGCCCACAGCGGGGGGGACGCACAGATACGCAGTATTTT. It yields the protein CASSPQRGGRTDTQYF.

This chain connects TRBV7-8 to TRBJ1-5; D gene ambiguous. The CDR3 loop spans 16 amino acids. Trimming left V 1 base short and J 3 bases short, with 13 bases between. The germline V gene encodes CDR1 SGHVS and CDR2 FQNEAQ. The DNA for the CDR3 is TGTGCCAGCAGCTTAGGAGGCGACGTTCCCAATCAGCCCCAGCATTTT. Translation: CASSLGGDVPNQPQHF.

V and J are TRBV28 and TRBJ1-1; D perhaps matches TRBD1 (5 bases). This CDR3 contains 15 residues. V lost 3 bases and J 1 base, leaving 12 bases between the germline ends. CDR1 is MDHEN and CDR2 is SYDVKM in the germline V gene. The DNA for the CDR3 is TGTGCCAGCAGTTTTGCAGACAGCTCGAACACTGAAGCTTTCTTT. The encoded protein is CASSFADSSNTEAFF. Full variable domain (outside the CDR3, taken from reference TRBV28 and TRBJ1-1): DVKVTQSSRYLVKRTGEKVFLECVQDMDHENMFWYRQDPGLGLRLIYFSYDVKMKEKGDIPEGYSVSREKKERFSLILESASTNQTSMYLCASSFADSSNTEAFFGQGTRLTVV.

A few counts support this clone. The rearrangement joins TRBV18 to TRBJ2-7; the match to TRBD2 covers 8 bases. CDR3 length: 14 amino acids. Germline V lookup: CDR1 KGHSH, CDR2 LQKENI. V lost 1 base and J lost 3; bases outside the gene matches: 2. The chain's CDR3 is CASSPLAGGYEQYF. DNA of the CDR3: TGTGCCAGCTCACCACTTGCGGGAGGCTACGAGCAGTACTTC.

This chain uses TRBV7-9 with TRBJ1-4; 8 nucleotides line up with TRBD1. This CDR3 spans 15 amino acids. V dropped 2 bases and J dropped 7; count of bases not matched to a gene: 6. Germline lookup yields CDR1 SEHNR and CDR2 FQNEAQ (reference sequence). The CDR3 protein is CASSLQTGVGEKLFF. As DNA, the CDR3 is TGTGCCAGCAGCTTACAGACAGGGGTTGGTGAAAAACTGTTTTTT.

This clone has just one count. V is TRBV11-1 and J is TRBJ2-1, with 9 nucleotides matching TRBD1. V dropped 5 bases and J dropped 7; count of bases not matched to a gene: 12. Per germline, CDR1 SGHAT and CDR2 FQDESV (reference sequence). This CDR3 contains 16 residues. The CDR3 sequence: CASSTGTGTAGNEQFF. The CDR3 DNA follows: TGTGCCAGCAGCACCGGGACAGGGACAGCGGGTAATGAGCAGTTCTTC.

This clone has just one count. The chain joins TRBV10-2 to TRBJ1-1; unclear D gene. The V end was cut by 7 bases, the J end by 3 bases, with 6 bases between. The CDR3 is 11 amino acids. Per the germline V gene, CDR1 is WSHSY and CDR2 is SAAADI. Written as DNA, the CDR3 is TGCGCCAGCATTCTCGACACTGAAGCTTTCTTT. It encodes CASILDTEAFF.

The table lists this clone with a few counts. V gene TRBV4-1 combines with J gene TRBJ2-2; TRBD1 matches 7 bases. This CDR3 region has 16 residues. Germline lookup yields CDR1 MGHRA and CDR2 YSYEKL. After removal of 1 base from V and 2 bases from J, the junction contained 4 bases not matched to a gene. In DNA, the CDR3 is TGCGCCAGCAGCCAAGGAGGGGGCTCCAACACCGGGGAGCTGTTTTTT. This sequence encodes CASSQGGGSNTGELFF.

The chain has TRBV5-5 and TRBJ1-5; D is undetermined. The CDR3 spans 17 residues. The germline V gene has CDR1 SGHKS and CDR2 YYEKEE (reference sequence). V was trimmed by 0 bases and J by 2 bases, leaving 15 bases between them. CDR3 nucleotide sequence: TGTGCCAGCAGCTTGGGCCGCGGGTCTGGGGGCAATCAGCCCCAGCATTTT. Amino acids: CASSLGRGSGGNQPQHF.

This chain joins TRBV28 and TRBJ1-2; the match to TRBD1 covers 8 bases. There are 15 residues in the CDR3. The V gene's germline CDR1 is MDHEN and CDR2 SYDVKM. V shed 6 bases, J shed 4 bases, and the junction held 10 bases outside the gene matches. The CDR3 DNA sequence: TGTGCCAGCAGACCGCAGGGGGCGACGACCTATGGCTACACCTTC. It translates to CASRPQGATTYGYTF.

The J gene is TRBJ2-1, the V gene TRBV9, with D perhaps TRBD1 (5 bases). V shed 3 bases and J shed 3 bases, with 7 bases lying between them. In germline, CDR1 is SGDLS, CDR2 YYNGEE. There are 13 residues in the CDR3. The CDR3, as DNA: TGTGCCAGCAGCGGCGACAGCTACAATGAGCAGTTCTTC. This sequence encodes CASSGDSYNEQFF.

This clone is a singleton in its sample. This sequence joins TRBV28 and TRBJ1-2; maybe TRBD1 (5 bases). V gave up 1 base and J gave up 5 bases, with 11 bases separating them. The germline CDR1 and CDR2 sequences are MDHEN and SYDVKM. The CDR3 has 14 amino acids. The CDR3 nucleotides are TGTGCCAGCAGTTTATCGGCCAGGGTGTATGGCTACACCTTC. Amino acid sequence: CASSLSARVYGYTF.

CDR3 DNA: TGTGCCAGCAGTCCCGGTAGTTATCAGCCCCAGCATTTT. This codes for CASSPGSYQPQHF. The V gene is TRBV5-8, the J gene TRBJ1-5; no clear D gene. The CDR3 has 13 amino acids. Trimming stripped 5 bases from V and 5 bases from J, with 11 bases between. From germline, CDR1 is SGHTS and CDR2 YDEGEE.

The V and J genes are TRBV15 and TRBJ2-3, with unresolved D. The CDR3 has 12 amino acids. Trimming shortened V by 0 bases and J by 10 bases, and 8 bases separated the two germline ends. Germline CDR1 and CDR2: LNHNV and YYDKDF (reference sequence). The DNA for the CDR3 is TGTGCCACCAGCAGAGACTCTCGGGCGCAGTATTTT. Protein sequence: CATSRDSRAQYF.

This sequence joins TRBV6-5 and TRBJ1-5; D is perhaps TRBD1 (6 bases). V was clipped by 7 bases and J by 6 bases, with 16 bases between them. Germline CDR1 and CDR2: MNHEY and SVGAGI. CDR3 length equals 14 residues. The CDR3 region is CASTKTGGGQPQHF. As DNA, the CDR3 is TGTGCCAGCACCAAGACAGGAGGCGGTCAGCCCCAGCATTTT.

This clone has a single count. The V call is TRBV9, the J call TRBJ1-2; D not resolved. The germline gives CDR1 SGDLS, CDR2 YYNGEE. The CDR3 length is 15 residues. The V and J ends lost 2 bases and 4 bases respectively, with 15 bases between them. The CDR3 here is CASSVGAELLYGYTF. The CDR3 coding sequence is TGTGCCAGCAGCGTGGGAGCGGAATTACTCTATGGCTACACCTTC.